This entry lists 7 T cell receptor beta chains sequenced from one sample in a study of cytomegalovirus exposure and HLA in healthy donors (dated by TCRdb to 2016 to 2017). Library generation was performed with the immunoSEQ multiplex PCR assay. For the multiplex PCR, a mixture combining 60 forward primers for TCR Vbeta segments and 13 reverse primers for TCR Jbeta segments was used. As stored in TCRdb, this immuneACCESS dataset retains in-frame rearrangements with V and J assigned. A fraction of the clones does not appear; measured against another copy, unresolved V genes explain less than half of the discrepancy, and the remainder lacks a known reason. Within this sample are under 200,000 clones, with approximately 80% of them counted one time only. The ten largest clones capture roughly 0.5% of the sample. What was sequenced was PBMCs. The receptor source for this set is a woman in her 50s in good health and CMV-seronegative.

This rearrangement joins TRBV10-1 to TRBJ2-3; 7 bases map to TRBD2. The CDR3 spans 15 residues. The junction had 10 bases not matched to a gene; V was cut back by 3 bases and J by 7 bases. The germline V gene has CDR1 WNHNN and CDR2 SYGVQD (reference sequence). CDR3 in amino acids: CASSERSSGKNTQYF. The CDR3, as DNA: TGCGCCAGCAGTGAACGGTCCAGCGGGAAGAATACGCAGTATTTT.

This clone was recorded only once. The chain combines TRBV27 with TRBJ2-3, with 10 positions matching TRBD2. Germline V gives CDR1 MNHEY, CDR2 SMNVEV (reference sequence). The CDR3 contains 18 residues. V was clipped by 8 bases and J by 3 bases; unmatched bases: 17. Here the CDR3 reads CASGAGLAGVPLTDTQYF. The CDR3 DNA reads as TGTGCCAGCGGGGCCGGGCTAGCGGGAGTCCCCTTAACAGATACGCAGTATTTT.

The rearrangement joins TRBV6-1 to TRBJ2-3, with TRBD2 as a possible D gene (6 bases). CDR1 MNHNS and CDR2 SASEGT come from the germline V gene. The germline V and J ends were trimmed by 7 bases and 5 bases, with 16 bases remaining between them. The CDR3 loop spans 14 amino acids. DNA of the CDR3: TGTGCCAGCAAGGGAGGCACCCCTGGAGATACGCAGTATTTT. Its translation is CASKGGTPGDTQYF.

The V gene is TRBV28, the J gene TRBJ2-1, with 8 bases matching TRBD2. Trimming cost V 7 bases and J 15 bases; bases outside gene matches: 11. The V gene's germline CDR1 is MDHEN and CDR2 SYDVKM. The CDR3 sequence is 12 residues long. The CDR3 loop reads CASTQGRGAGFF. CDR3 DNA: TGTGCCAGCACCCAGGGGCGGGGGGCCGGGTTCTTC.

V usage is TRBV28 and J usage is TRBJ2-7; 8 nucleotides align to TRBD1. V lost 4 bases, J lost 4 bases, and 9 bases stayed unmatched. CDR1 is MDHEN, CDR2 SYDVKM, per germline. This CDR3 comprises 15 residues. The CDR3 bases are TGTGCCAGCAGTTCAGCTCAGGGGGCCTCTTACGAGCAGTACTTC. The encoded protein is CASSSAQGASYEQYF.

This clone was counted only a few times. The V call is TRBV5-6, the J call TRBJ1-2; the match to TRBD1 covers 9 bases. This CDR3 region has 15 residues. Trimming cost V 4 bases and J 4 bases; bases outside gene matches: 8. CDR1 and CDR2 from the germline V gene are SGHDT and YYEEEE. The CDR3 here is CASSGGTGLVYGYTF. DNA of the CDR3: TGTGCCAGCAGCGGAGGGACAGGGCTTGTCTATGGCTACACCTTC.

V is TRBV7-2 and J is TRBJ2-3; D not certain. The CDR3 is 16 amino acids. Per germline, CDR1 SGHTA and CDR2 FQGNSA. V gave up 3 bases and J gave up 1 base, with 14 bases separating them. CDR3 sequence (DNA): TGTGCCAGCAGCTTCGGTCCCTTAATGGGCACAGATACGCAGTATTTT. Protein: CASSFGPLMGTDTQYF.